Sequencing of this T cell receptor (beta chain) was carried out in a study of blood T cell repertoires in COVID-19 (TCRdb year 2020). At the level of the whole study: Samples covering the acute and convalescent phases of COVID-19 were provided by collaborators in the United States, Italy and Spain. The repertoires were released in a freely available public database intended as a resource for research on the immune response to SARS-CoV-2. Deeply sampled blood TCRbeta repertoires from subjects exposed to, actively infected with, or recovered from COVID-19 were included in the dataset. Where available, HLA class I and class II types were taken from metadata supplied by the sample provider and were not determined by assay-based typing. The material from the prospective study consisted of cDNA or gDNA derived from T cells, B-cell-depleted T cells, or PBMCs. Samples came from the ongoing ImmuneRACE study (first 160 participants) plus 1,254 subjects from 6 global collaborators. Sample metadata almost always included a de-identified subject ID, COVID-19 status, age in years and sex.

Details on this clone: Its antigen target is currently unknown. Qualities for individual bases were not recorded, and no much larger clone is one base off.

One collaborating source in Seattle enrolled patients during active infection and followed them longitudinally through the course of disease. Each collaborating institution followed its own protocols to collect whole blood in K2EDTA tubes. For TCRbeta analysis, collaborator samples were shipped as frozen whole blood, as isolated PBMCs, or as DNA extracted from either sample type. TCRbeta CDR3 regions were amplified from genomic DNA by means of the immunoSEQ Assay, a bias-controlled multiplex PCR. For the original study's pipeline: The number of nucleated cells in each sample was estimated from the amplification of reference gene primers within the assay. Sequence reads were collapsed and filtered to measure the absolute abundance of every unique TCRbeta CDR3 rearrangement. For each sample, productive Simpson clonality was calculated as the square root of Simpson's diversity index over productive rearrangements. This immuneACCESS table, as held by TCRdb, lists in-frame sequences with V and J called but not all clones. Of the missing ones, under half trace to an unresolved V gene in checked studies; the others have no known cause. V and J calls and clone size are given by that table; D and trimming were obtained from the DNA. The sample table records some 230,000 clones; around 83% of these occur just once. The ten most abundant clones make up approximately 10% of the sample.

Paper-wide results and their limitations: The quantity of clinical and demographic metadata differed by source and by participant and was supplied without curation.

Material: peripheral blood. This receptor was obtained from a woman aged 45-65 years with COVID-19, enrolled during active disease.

The sequence in DNA is TGTGCCATCAGTGAGAGGGAGGGAAACATTCAGTACTTC. This yields the protein CAISEREGNIQYF. The sequence is built from TRBV10-3 and TRBJ2-4, with 7 middle bases fitting TRBD2. V loses 2 bases at its end and J loses 6 bases; junction bases beyond the gene matches: 1. The germline V gene yields ENHRY for CDR1 and SYGVKD for CDR2. Spanning cysteine to phenylalanine, the CDR3 consists of 13 amino acids. The kept DNA is CDR3 alone, 39 bases in frame from the first base.